One sample yielded the 20 T cell receptor beta chains listed below, sequenced in a study of beta chain features in type 1 diabetes. Isolated RNA was reverse transcribed in full, so expressed TCRB transcripts were sequenced. Libraries were prepared by immunoSEQ multiplex PCR; TCRdb keeps only in-frame clonotypes and omits some of them. Here the sample spans about 150,000 clones, over 9.5% being singletons. Sequenced sample: naive CD4+ T cells from blood. These receptors were obtained from a man between 18 and 35 years old in good health.

V usage is TRBV18 and J usage is TRBJ1-4; TRBD1 is a possible D gene (5 bases). Trimming took 3 bases from V and 0 from J, leaving 11 bases between them. The CDR3 is 16 residues long. CDR1 is KGHSH and CDR2 is LQKENI in the germline V gene. CDR3 region: CASSPGQVATNEKLFF. CDR3 coding DNA: TGTGCCAGCTCACCGGGGCAGGTTGCAACTAATGAAAAACTGTTTTTT.

This clone was counted between two and nine times. V gene TRBV5-1 combines with J gene TRBJ2-3, with a weak D call TRBD1 (6 bases). The CDR3 runs to 16 residues. V gave up 0 bases and J gave up 2 bases, with 13 bases separating them. Germline V CDR1 and CDR2: SGHRS, YFSETQ. CDR3 sequence: CASSLGTGTNTDTQYF. CDR3 bases: TGCGCCAGCAGCTTGGGCACAGGGACCAACACAGATACGCAGTATTTT.

This clone turned up a few times. The chain joins TRBV11-3 to TRBJ2-1; TRBD2 matches 8 bases. The trim removed 3 bases at V and 8 bases at J, leaving 6 bases unmatched. The CDR3 has 14 residues. From germline, CDR1 is SGHNT and CDR2 YENEEA. Here the CDR3 reads CASSFKGTRDEQFF. The CDR3 nucleotides are TGTGCCAGCAGCTTTAAGGGGACTAGGGATGAGCAGTTCTTC.

The V call is TRBV7-2, the J call TRBJ2-5; TRBD2 might be the D (5 bases). This CDR3 region has 13 residues. The V and J ends lost 7 bases and 4 bases respectively, with 13 bases between them. CDR1 is SGHTA and CDR2 is FQGNSA in the germline V gene. DNA of the CDR3: TGTGCCAGCACCGCGGCGGGTTTAGAGACCCAGTACTTC. This gives the protein CASTAAGLETQYF.

The chain employs TRBV7-3 and TRBJ2-3; 10 nucleotides line up with TRBD1. Germline CDR1 reads SGHTA; CDR2 reads FQGTGA. Germline trimming cut 3 bases from V and 3 bases from J; bases unmatched to any gene: 9. CDR3 size: 17 residues. The CDR3 loop is CASSLSTGGFWTDTQYF. The CDR3 region has the DNA TGTGCCAGCAGCTTGTCGACAGGGGGCTTTTGGACAGATACGCAGTATTTT.

The rearrangement uses TRBV18 and TRBJ1-2, with unresolved D. There are 14 residues in the CDR3. The V and J ends lost 2 bases and 0 bases respectively, with 7 bases between them. The germline gives CDR1 KGHSH, CDR2 LQKENI. In DNA form, the CDR3 reads TGTGCCAGCTCACCAGATAGTACTAACTATGGCTACACCTTC. This codes for CASSPDSTNYGYTF.

As for this clone: This sample includes further DNA sequences coding for the same CDR3. The rearrangement links TRBV5-1 to TRBJ2-5, with a possible D match to TRBD2 (6 bases). CDR3 length: 14 amino acids. Germline V gives CDR1 SGHRS, CDR2 YFSETQ. V lost 2 bases and J lost 2, with 10 bases in between. The CDR3 region has the DNA TGCGCCAGCAGCTTTCCGGGACTTCAAGAGACCCAGTACTTC. Translation gives CASSFPGLQETQYF.

This clone showed up just a few times. V gene TRBV10-3 combines with J gene TRBJ2-2; tentatively, D is TRBD2 (6 bases). With 2 bases removed from V and 6 bases from J, the gap between germline ends came to 16 bases. Germline-derived CDR1 and CDR2 are ENHRY and SYGVKD. CDR3 length: 16 residues. DNA for the CDR3: TGTGCCATCAGTGAGCGCTGGGACTTCCGCGCCGGGGAGCTGTTTTTT. Translation: CAISERWDFRAGELFF.

This clone was detected only a few times. The chain recombines TRBV5-4 with TRBJ1-1; D possibly corresponds to TRBD1 (5 bases). Trimming cost V 2 bases and J 1 base, with 6 bases left between them. Germline CDR1 is SGHNT and CDR2 is YYREEE (reference sequence). The length of the CDR3 is 13 residues. The CDR3 region is CASSFQGNTEAFF. As DNA, the CDR3 is TGTGCCAGCAGCTTTCAGGGGAACACTGAAGCTTTCTTT.

V and J are TRBV5-1 and TRBJ2-1; 11 positions agree with TRBD2. The CDR3 loop spans 15 amino acids. Germline values: CDR1 SGHRS, CDR2 YFSETQ. The V and J ends lost 1 base and 8 bases, in that order; junction bases with no gene match: 5. CDR3 sequence (DNA): TGCGCCAGCAGCTTGAGTAGCGGGGGGGCCGATGAGCAGTTCTTC. Its translation: CASSLSSGGADEQFF.

This sequence joins TRBV6-1 and TRBJ2-7, with D possibly matching TRBD1 (5 bases). Trimming stripped 8 bases from V and 3 bases from J, with 11 bases between. This CDR3 is 12 amino acids long. Per the germline V gene, CDR1 is MNHNS and CDR2 is SASEGT. The CDR3 protein is CASWGRVYEQYF. CDR3 nucleotides: TGTGCCAGCTGGGGCAGGGTCTACGAGCAGTACTTC.

This clone was seen a few times. The rearrangement joins TRBV7-3 to TRBJ2-3; 7 bases are a match to TRBD1. Looked up from germline, CDR1 is SGHTA and CDR2 is FQGTGA. The junction had 8 bases not matched to a gene; V was cut back by 6 bases and J by 11 bases. The CDR3 totals 12 residues. Here the CDR3 reads CASSSGTAQQYF. CDR3 nucleotides: TGTGCCAGCAGTTCCGGGACAGCCCAGCAGTATTTT.

The chain carries TRBV5-1 and TRBJ2-3; no reliable D call. From germline, CDR1 is SGHRS and CDR2 YFSETQ. The CDR3 consists of 12 residues. Trimming stripped 0 bases from V and 9 bases from J, with 8 bases between. The CDR3, as DNA: TGCGCCAGCAGCTTGGAATCTGGCACGCAGTATTTT. It is translated as CASSLESGTQYF. The variable domain in full, with the rest retrieved from reference TRBV5-1 and TRBJ2-3, is KAGVTQTPRYLIKTRGQQVTLSCSPISGHRSVSWYQQTPGQGLQFLFEYFSETQRNKGNFPGRFSGRQFSNSRSEMNVSTLELGDSALYLCASSLESGTQYFGPGTRLTVL.

The V gene is TRBV7-2, the J gene TRBJ2-3; 12 nucleotides agree with TRBD1. V dropped 1 base and J dropped 11; count of bases not matched to a gene: 7. In germline, CDR1 is SGHTA, CDR2 FQGNSA. There are 15 residues in the CDR3. CDR3 nucleotide sequence: TGTGCCAGCAGCTTAGAAAAGGGACAGGGGGCGATGCAGTATTTT. The encoded protein is CASSLEKGQGAMQYF.

This clone showed up just a few times. The chain is built from TRBV6-5 and TRBJ1-5; 7 nucleotides match TRBD1. Per the germline V gene, CDR1 is MNHEY and CDR2 is SVGAGI. V was clipped by 5 bases and J by 4 bases; unmatched bases: 5. The CDR3 is 14 amino acids. This CDR3 reads CASSDNRGNQPQHF. The CDR3 coding sequence is TGTGCCAGCAGTGACAACAGGGGTAATCAGCCCCAGCATTTT.

The J gene is TRBJ2-2, the V gene TRBV11-3; no reliable D call. Germline V CDR1 and CDR2: SGHNT, YENEEA. The CDR3 consists of 16 residues. V lost 2 bases to trimming and J lost 0 bases, with 10 bases between them. CDR3 sequence (DNA): TGTGCCAGCAGCTTATTCGGTGAGCCGAACACCGGGGAGCTGTTTTTT. Translation: CASSLFGEPNTGELFF.

Concerning this clone: In the same sample, other DNA sequences code for this CDR3. The chain combines TRBV5-1 with TRBJ2-3; tentative D call: TRBD2 (6 bases). This CDR3 region has 16 residues. Trimming removed 1 base at V and 0 bases at J, with 12 bases between. The germline V gene encodes CDR1 SGHRS and CDR2 YFSETQ. CDR3 coding DNA: TGCGCCAGCAGCTTGCCTAGCGCCTCTAGCACAGATACGCAGTATTTT. Its protein is CASSLPSASSTDTQYF.

This clone showed up just a few times. This chain links TRBV7-9 with TRBJ1-4; D perhaps matches TRBD1 (6 bases). The CDR3 totals 14 residues. V shed 5 bases and J shed 4 bases, with 11 bases lying between them. From germline, CDR1 is SEHNR and CDR2 FQNEAQ (reference sequence). CDR3 bases: TGTGCCAGCAGCCAGGACAGCCTTAATGAAAAACTGTTTTTT. Translating it yields CASSQDSLNEKLFF.

The table lists this clone with a few counts. Written as DNA, the CDR3 is TGCAGCGTTGATCTGAACGGGGCTGAAGCTTTCTTT. Translating it yields CSVDLNGAEAFF. The chain has TRBV29-1 and TRBJ1-1; D is unresolved. The CDR3 spans 12 residues. The V and J ends lost 3 bases and 6 bases respectively, with 11 bases between them. Per the germline V gene, CDR1 is SQVTM and CDR2 is ANQGSEA.

The chain is built from TRBV11-2 and TRBJ2-3; tentative D call: TRBD1 (5 bases). V lost 6 bases to trimming and J lost 6 bases, with 10 bases between them. The germline V gene encodes CDR1 SGHAT and CDR2 FQNNGV. CDR3 length equals 12 residues. CDR3 bases: TGTGCCAGCAGTTCCAGGGTGGATACGCAGTATTTT. Translating gives CASSSRVDTQYF. Full variable domain (outside the CDR3, taken from reference TRBV11-2 and TRBJ2-3): EAGVAQSPRYKIIEKRQSVAFWCNPISGHATLYWYQQILGQGPKLLIQFQNNGVVDDSQLPKDRFSAERLKGVDSTLKIQPAKLEDSAVYLCASSSRVDTQYFGPGTRLTVL.